This T cell receptor (delta chain) appears in the sequencing data of a study of gamma-delta T cells after stem cell transplantation. The table lists this clone with a few counts. TCRdb re-called the RT-PCR reads using CATT. The sample lists 1,500 to 2,000 delta-chain clones; less than 5.5% were seen once. This sequence was found in a human donor. It is not recorded whose cells these are; they may come from a transplant donor. Sequenced sample: gamma-delta T cells.

CDR3 residues: CACEPLLGDTTDKLIF. DNA for the CDR3: TGTGCCTGTGAACCTCTACTGGGGGATACGACCGATAAACTCATCTTT. The chain has TRDV2 and TRDJ1, with 13 bases identical to TRDD3. Trimming took 4 bases from V and 2 from J; bases not matched to a gene: 6. Per the germline V gene, CDR1 is GEAIGNYY and CDR2 is EKD. The CDR3 totals 16 residues.